This paragraph reports one T cell receptor beta chain. The sample comes from a study of cytomegalovirus exposure and HLA in healthy donors. Germline CDR1 is SNHLY and CDR2 is FYNNEI. With V trimmed by 7 bases and J by 8 bases, 12 bases remained unmatched. CDR3 size: 15 residues. Vbeta (60) and Jbeta (13) primers were used in the PCR. Data came from immunoSEQ multiplex PCR; TCRdb stores just in-frame clones and leaves some out. Of about 150,000 clones in the sample, about 80% were seen once. The TCR comes from a man under 40 in good health and CMV-seropositive. Sample: PBMCs. The genes are TRBV2 and TRBJ2-7, with 12 nucleotides matching TRBD2. The CDR3 here is CASTQTSGSLLKQYF. In DNA form, the CDR3 reads TGTGCCAGCACCCAGACTAGCGGGAGCCTCTTGAAGCAGTACTTC. Full variable domain (missing parts from reference TRBV2 and TRBJ2-7): EPEVTQTPSHQVTQMGQEVILRCVPISNHLYFYWYRQILGQKVEFLVSFYNNEISEKSEIFDDQFSVERPDGSNFTLKIRSTKLEDSAMYFCASTQTSGSLLKQYFGPGTRLTVT.